Shown below are 13 T cell receptor beta chains from a single sample sequenced in a study. TCRdb re-derived calls from the 5' RACE reads in MiXCR, one entry per CDR3 protein. The sample has 1,000 to 1,500 distinct CDR3 sequences; about 7% are singletons. Sequencing was performed on central memory T cells from blood PBMCs. As to subset: central memory CD4+ T cells. Receptors originate from a male donor with HIV.

This clonotype was recorded a few times. The rearrangement joins TRBV7-8 to TRBJ2-7; D possibly uses TRBD1 or TRBD2 (5 bases each). This CDR3 is built from 14 residues. Germline V gene sequence: CDR1 SGHVS, CDR2 FQNEAQ. V lost 2 bases and J 7 bases, leaving 15 bases between the germline ends. The CDR3 is CASSLTQESGEQYF. In DNA form, the CDR3 reads TGTGCCAGCAGCTTAACACAGGAAAGCGGAGAGCAGTACTTC.

In its sample, this clonotype is medium-sized. The CDR3 nucleotides are TGTGCCAGCAGTTACACTCAGGGGATGCGGGATGGCTACACCTTC. Translating it yields CASSYTQGMRDGYTF. This chain uses TRBV6-5 with TRBJ1-2; maybe TRBD1 (6 bases). Germline V lookup: CDR1 MNHEY, CDR2 SVGAGI. The length of the CDR3 is 15 residues. Trimming stripped 2 bases from V and 6 bases from J, with 16 bases between.

By its share, this clonotype is medium-sized. V gene TRBV30 combines with J gene TRBJ2-3; 12 nucleotides line up with TRBD2. Germline V gene data show CDR1 as GTSNPN and CDR2 as SVGIG (reference sequence). V gave up 4 bases and J gave up 2 bases; unmatched junction bases: 4. This CDR3 spans 15 amino acids. CDR3 nucleotides: TGTGCCTGGACCCGACTAGCGGGGGACACAGATACGCAGTATTTT. Residues: CAWTRLAGDTDTQYF.

In its sample, this clonotype ranks as medium-sized. The V call is TRBV6-5, the J call TRBJ2-2; tentative D call: TRBD2 (5 bases). Trimming took off 2 bases at V and 2 bases at J, with 9 bases between the two ends. The CDR3 has 15 residues. Germline CDR1 and CDR2: MNHEY and SVGAGI. The CDR3 DNA follows: TGTGCCAGCAGTTACCAAGACTATAACACCGGGGAGCTGTTTTTT. This translates into CASSYQDYNTGELFF.

By share, this clonotype counts as medium-sized. V is TRBV4-3 and J is TRBJ1-2; D is ambiguous. Per the germline V gene, CDR1 is LGHNA and CDR2 is YSLEER. The CDR3 has 17 amino acids. V was trimmed by 4 bases and J by 0 bases, leaving 18 bases between them. This CDR3 reads CASSLDSGGRANYGYTF. As DNA, the CDR3 is TGCGCCAGCAGCCTCGATTCGGGCGGCAGAGCTAACTATGGCTACACCTTC.

Notes on this clonotype: Since a much larger clone is just one base distant, this may be a read error. This chain links TRBV6-2 or TRBV6-3 with TRBJ2-1, with D perhaps TRBD1 or TRBD2 (7 bases each). The germline V gene encodes CDR1 MNHEY and CDR2 SVGEGT. The CDR3 is 18 amino acids. V lost 10 bases, J lost 7 bases, and 32 bases lay in between. CDR3 nucleotides: TGTGCCAACACCCCAGGGGGACCAGGGAGGGGGAAGAAAAATGAGCAGTTCTTC. Amino acids: CANTPGGPGRGKKNEQFF.

The CDR3 region has the DNA TGCAGTGCTAGAGACAGGGAATTCGTTCAGCATTTT. Encoded protein: CSARDREFVQHF. J is TRBJ1-5 and V is TRBV20-1; TRBD1 is a possible D gene (5 bases). The CDR3 has 12 residues. CDR1 and CDR2 from the germline V gene are DFQATT and SNEGSKA (reference sequence). V lost 0 bases and J 13 bases, leaving 13 bases between the germline ends.

The V and J genes are TRBV4-3 and TRBJ1-2; D possibly corresponds to TRBD1 (5 bases). Trimming took off 0 bases at V and 0 bases at J, with 11 bases between the two ends. The germline CDR1 and CDR2 sequences are LGHNA and YSLEER. The CDR3 length is 16 residues. CDR3 DNA sequence: TGCGCCAGCAGCCAAGAAATGGGACCAACTAACTATGGCTACACCTTC. This encodes CASSQEMGPTNYGYTF.

In this sample, this clonotype is large. CDR3 DNA: TGTGCCAGCAGTCGACAGGGGGCTGGCTATGGCTACACCTTC. It encodes CASSRQGAGYGYTF. The chain couples TRBV6-1 to TRBJ1-2; 10 nucleotides match TRBD1. J lost 4 bases, V lost 5 bases, and 4 bases had no gene match. The V gene's germline CDR1 is MNHNS and CDR2 SASEGT. This CDR3 is built from 14 residues.

This clonotype is large. One junction end disagrees with the germline gene, perhaps due to a read error. V and J are TRBV29-1 and TRBJ2-3; tentatively, D is TRBD1 or TRBD2 (5 bases each). CDR3 size: 12 residues. In germline, CDR1 is SQVTM, CDR2 ANQGSEA. CDR3 DNA sequence: TGCAGCGTGGAAGAGGGGTGGGATACGCAGTATTTT. Protein product: CSVEEGWDTQYF.

In regard to this clonotype: Possible read error: a much larger clone is one base away. The chain joins TRBV11-2 to TRBJ2-1, with 8 bases that match TRBD2. This CDR3 comprises 15 residues. Germline assignment: CDR1 SGHAT and CDR2 FQNNGV. DNA of the CDR3: TGTGCCAGCAGCCGCCAAACTAGCGGTTACAATGAGCAGCTCTTC. Encoded protein: CASSRQTSGYNEQLF.

Sample share makes this clonotype medium-sized. The gene calls are TRBV6-1 and TRBJ2-3; maybe TRBD1 (6 bases). Trimming shortened V by 6 bases and J by 3 bases, and 19 bases separated the two germline ends. CDR3 size: 16 residues. CDR1 and CDR2 (germline): MNHNS, SASEGT. CDR3 in DNA: TGTGCCAGCAGGTCACGACAGGCCCTAGTTACAGATACGCAGTATTTT. Its translation is CASRSRQALVTDTQYF.

This clonotype ranks as medium-sized. The V call is TRBV9, the J call TRBJ1-2; the match to TRBD1 covers 8 bases. The CDR3 is made up of 14 amino acids. From germline, CDR1 is SGDLS and CDR2 YYNGEE. The V segment lost 6 bases and the J segment 8 bases; nucleotides outside the gene matches: 12. The CDR3 DNA reads TGTGCCAGCACACCCGACCTGACAGGGGTCGGCTACACCTTC. Its translation: CASTPDLTGVGYTF.